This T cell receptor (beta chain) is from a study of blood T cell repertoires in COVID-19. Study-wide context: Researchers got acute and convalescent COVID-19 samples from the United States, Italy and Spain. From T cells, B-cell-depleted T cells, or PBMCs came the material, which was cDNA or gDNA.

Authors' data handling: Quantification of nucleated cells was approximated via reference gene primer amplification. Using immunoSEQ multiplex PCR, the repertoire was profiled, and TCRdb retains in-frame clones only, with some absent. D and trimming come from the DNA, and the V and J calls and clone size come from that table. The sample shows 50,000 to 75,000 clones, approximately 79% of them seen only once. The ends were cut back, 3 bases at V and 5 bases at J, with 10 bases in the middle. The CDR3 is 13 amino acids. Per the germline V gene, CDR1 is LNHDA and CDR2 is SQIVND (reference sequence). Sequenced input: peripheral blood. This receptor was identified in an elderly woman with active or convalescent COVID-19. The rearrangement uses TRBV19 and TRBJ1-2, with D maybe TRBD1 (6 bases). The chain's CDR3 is CASSIRGGYGYTF. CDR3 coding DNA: TGTGCCAGTAGTATCAGGGGAGGGTATGGCTACACCTTC.